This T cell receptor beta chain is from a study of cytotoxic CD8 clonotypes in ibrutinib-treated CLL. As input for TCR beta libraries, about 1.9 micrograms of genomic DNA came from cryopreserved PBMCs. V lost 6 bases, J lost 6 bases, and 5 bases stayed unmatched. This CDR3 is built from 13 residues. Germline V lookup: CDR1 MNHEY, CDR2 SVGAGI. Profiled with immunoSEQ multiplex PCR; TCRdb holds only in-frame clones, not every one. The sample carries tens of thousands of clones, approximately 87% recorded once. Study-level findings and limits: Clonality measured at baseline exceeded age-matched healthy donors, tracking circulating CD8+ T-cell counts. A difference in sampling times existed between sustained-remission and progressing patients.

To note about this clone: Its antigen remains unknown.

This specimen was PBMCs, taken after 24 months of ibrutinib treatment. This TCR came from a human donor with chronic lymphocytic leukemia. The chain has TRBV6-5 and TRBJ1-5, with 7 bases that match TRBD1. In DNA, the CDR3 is TGTGCCAGCAGCCAGACAGGGTTTCAGCCCCAGCATTTT. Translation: CASSQTGFQPQHF.